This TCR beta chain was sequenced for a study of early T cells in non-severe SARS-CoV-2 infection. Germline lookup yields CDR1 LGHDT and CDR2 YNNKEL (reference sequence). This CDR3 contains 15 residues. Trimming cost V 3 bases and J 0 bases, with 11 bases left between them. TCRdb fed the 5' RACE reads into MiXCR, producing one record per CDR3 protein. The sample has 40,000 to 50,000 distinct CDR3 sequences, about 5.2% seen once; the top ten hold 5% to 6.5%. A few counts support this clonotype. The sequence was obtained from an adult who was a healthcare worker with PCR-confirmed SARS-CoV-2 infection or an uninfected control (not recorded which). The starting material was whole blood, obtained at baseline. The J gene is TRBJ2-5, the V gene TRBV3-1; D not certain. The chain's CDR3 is CASSHPTQHQETQYF. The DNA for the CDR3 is TGTGCCAGCAGCCACCCCACCCAGCACCAAGAGACCCAGTACTTC.